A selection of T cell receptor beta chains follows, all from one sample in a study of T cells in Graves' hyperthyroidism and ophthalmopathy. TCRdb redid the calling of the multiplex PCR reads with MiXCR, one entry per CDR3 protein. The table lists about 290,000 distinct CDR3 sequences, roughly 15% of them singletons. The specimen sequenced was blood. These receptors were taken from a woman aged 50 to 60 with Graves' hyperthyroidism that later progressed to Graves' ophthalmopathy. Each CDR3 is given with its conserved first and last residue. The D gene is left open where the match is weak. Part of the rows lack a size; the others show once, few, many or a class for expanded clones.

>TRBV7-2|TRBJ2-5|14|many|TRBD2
CASSALAVQETQYF
TGTGCCAGCTCCGCTCTAGCGGTCCAAGAGACCCAGTACTTC
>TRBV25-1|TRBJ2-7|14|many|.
CATLNRGHSYEQYF
TGTGCCACCCTAAACCGGGGCCATTCCTACGAGCAGTACTTC
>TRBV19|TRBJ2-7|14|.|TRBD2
CASSTTSGSRQQYF
TGTGCCAGTAGTACGACTAGCGGGAGCCGACAGCAGTACTTC
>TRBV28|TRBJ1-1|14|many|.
CASSLPRERIEAFF
TGTGCCAGCAGTCTTCCCAGGGAACGGATAGAAGCTTTCTTT
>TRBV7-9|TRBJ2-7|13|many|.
CASSPRVKVEQYF
TGTGCCAGCAGCCCCCGAGTGAAGGTCGAGCAGTACTTC
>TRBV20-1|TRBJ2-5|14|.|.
CRGVALLREETQYF
TGCCGGGGTGTAGCGCTATTAAGAGAAGAGACCCAGTACTTC
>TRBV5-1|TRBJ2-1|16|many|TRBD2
CASSLEGGRAFWEQFF
TGCGCCAGCAGCTTGGAAGGCGGGAGGGCCTTCTGGGAGCAGTTCTTC
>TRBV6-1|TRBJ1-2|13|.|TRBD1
CASSETGGSGYTF
TGTGCCAGCAGTGAGACAGGGGGCAGTGGCTACACCTTC
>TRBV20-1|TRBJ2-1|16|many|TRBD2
CSARDFRLAVYNEQFF
TGCAGTGCTAGAGATTTCAGACTAGCGGTATACAATGAGCAGTTCTTC
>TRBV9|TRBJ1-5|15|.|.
CASSVEGRNDQPQHF
TGTGCCAGCAGCGTAGAAGGCAGGAACGACCAGCCCCAGCATTTT
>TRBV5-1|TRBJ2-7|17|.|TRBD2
CASSSTLAGGPIGEQYF
TGCGCCAGCAGCTCGACACTAGCGGGGGGGCCCATTGGCGAGCAGTACTTC
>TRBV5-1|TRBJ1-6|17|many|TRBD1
CASSLGDRPARKTPLHF
TGCGCCAGCAGCTTGGGGGACAGACCAGCTCGAAAGACACCCCTCCACTTT
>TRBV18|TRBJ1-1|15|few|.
CASSPIAQTNTEAFF
TGTGCCAGCTCCCCAATCGCACAGACCAACACTGAAGCTTTCTTT
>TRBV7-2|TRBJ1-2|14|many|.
CASSPEGQNYGYTF
TGTGCCAGCAGCCCAGAGGGCCAAAACTATGGCTACACCTTC
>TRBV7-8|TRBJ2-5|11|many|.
CASSRPGLTYF
TGTGCCAGCAGCCGACCCGGACTCACGTACTTC
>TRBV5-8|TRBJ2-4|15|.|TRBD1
CAGSAPGTGGDIQYF
TGTGCCGGCAGCGCACCCGGGACAGGGGGTGACATTCAGTACTTC
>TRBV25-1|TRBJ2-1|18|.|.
CASRSLRTAGQYSNEQFF
TGTGCCAGCAGATCCCTCCGAACGGCGGGCCAGTACTCCAATGAGCAGTTCTTC
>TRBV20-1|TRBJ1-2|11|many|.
CSAKGTYGYTF
TGCAGTGCCAAGGGGACGTATGGCTACACCTTC
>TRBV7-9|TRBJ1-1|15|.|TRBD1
CASSFGQGAGTEAFF
TGTGCCAGCAGCTTCGGACAGGGGGCTGGCACTGAAGCTTTCTTT
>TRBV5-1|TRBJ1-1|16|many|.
CASSWGRGNMNTEAFF
TGCGCCAGCAGCTGGGGGCGAGGGAACATGAACACTGAAGCTTTCTTT
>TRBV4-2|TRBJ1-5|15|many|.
CASSQDRGSNQPQHF
TGTGCCAGCAGCCAAGACAGGGGTAGCAATCAGCCCCAGCATTTT
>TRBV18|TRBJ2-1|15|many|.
CASSPGTDYHNEQFF
TGTGCCAGCTCACCTGGGACTGATTATCACAATGAGCAGTTCTTC
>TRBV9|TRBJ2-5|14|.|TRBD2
CASSVATSGETQYF
TGTGCCAGCAGCGTAGCGACTAGCGGAGAGACCCAGTACTTC